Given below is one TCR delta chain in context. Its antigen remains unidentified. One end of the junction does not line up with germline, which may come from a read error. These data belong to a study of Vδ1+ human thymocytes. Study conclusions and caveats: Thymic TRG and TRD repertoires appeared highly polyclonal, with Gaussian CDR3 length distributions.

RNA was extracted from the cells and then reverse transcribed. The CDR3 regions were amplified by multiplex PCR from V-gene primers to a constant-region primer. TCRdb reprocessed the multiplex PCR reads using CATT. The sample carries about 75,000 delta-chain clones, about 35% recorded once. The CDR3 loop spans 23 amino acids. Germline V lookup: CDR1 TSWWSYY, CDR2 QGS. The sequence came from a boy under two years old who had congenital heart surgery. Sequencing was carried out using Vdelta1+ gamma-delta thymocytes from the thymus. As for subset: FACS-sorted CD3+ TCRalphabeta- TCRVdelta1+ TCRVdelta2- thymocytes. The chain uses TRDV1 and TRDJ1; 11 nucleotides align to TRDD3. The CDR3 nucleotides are TGTGCTCTTGGGGAAGGGAGGACCTTCCTACCCCTGAGTGGGGGATACGCAACCGACAAACTCATCTTT. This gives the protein CALGEGRTFLPLSGGYATDKLIF.